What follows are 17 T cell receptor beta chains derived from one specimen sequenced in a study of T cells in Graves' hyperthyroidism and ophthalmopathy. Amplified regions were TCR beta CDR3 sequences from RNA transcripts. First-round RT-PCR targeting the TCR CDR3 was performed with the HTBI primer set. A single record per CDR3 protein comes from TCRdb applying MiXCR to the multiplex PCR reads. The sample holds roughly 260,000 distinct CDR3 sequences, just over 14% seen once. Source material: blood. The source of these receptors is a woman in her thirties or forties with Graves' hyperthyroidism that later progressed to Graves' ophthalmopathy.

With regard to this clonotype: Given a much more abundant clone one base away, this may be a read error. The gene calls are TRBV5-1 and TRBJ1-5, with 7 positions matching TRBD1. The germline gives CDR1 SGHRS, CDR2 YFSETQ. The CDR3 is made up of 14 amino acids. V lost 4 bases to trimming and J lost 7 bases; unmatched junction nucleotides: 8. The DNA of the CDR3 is TGCGCCAGCAGCGTCATACCAGGGGGACAGCCCCAGCATTTT. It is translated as CASSVIPGGQPQHF.

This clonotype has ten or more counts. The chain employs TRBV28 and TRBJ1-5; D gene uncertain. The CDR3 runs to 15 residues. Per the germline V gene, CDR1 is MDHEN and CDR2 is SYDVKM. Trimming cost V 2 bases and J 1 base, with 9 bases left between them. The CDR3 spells CASSLRGLSNQPQHF. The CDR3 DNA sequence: TGTGCCAGCAGTTTAAGAGGACTCAGCAATCAGCCCCAGCATTTT.

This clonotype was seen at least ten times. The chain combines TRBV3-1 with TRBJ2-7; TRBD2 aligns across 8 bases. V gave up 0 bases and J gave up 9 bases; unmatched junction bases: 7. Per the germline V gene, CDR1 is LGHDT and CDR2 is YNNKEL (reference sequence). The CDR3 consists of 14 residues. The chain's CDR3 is CASSQDGTRPRQYF. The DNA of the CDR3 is TGTGCCAGCAGCCAAGACGGGACTAGGCCCCGGCAGTACTTC.

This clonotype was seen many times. CDR3 bases: TGTGCCAGTAGTATAGATCCACGTCCGATCTACGAGCAGTACTTC. This codes for CASSIDPRPIYEQYF. The chain employs TRBV19 and TRBJ2-7, with D uncertain. CDR3 size: 15 residues. Germline CDR1 LNHDA, CDR2 SQIVND (reference sequence). V was cut by 0 bases and J by 3 bases, with 12 bases left in between.

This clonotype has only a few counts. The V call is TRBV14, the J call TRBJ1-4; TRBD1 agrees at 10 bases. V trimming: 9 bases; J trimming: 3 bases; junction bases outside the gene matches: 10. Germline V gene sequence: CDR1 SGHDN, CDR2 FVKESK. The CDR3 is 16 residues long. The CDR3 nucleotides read TGTGCCAGGTTGACCGGGACAGGGGCTTCTAATGAAAAACTGTTTTTT. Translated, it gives CARLTGTGASNEKLFF.

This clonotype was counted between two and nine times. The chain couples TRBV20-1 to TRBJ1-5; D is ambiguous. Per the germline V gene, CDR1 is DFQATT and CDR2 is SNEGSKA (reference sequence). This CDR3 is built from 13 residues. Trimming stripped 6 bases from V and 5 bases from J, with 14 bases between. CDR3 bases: TGCAGTGCCGAACAAGGACGGGATCAGCCCCAGCATTTT. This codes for CSAEQGRDQPQHF.

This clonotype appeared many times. For the CDR3, the DNA is TGTGCCACGCGACTAGCGGGAGGGTACGAGCAGTACTTC. Its protein product is CATRLAGGYEQYF. This rearrangement joins TRBV6-1 to TRBJ2-7; 14 bases are shared with TRBD2. J was trimmed by 4 bases and V by 10 bases; bases with no gene match: 3. CDR1 MNHNS and CDR2 SASEGT come from the germline V gene. This CDR3 has 13 amino acids.

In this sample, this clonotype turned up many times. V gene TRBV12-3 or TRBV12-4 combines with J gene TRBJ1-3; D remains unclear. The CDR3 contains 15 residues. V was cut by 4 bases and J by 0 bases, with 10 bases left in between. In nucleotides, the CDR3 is TGTGCCAGCAGTTCCAGGATCTTCTCTGGAAACACCATATATTTT. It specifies CASSSRIFSGNTIYF.

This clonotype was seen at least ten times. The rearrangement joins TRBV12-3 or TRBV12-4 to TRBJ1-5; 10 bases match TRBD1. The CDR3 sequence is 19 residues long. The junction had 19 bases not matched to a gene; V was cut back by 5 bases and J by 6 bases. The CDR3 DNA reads TGTGCCAGCAGTACGGGACAGGGGAAACCGGTCAGCACGCCTCAGCCCCAGCATTTT. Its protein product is CASSTGQGKPVSTPQPQHF.

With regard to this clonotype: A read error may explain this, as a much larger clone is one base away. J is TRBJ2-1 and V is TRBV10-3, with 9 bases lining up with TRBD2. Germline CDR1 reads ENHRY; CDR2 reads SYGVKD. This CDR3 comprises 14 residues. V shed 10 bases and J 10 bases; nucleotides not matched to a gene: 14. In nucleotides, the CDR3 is TGTGCCACCCACAGGGGCGGGAGGGCCCAGGAGCAGTTCTTC. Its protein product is CATHRGGRAQEQFF.

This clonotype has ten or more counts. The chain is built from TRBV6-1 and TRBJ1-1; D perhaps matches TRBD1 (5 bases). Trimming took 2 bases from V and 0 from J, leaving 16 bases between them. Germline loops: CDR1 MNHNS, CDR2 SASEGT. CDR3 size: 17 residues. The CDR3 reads CASSEFPQEYMNTEAFF. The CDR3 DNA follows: TGTGCCAGCAGTGAATTCCCACAGGAGTACATGAACACTGAAGCTTTCTTT.

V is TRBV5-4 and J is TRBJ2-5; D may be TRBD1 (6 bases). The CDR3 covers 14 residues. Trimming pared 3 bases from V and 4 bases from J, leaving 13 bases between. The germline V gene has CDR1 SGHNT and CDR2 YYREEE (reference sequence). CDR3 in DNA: TGTGCCAGCAGCTGGGGGCCCATCGGAGAGACCCAGTACTTC. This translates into CASSWGPIGETQYF. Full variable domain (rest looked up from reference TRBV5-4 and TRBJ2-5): ETGVTQSPTHLIKTRGQQVTLRCSSQSGHNTVSWYQQALGQGPQFIFQYYREEENGRGNFPPRFSGLQFPNYSSELNVNALELDDSALYLCASSWGPIGETQYFGPGTRLLVL.

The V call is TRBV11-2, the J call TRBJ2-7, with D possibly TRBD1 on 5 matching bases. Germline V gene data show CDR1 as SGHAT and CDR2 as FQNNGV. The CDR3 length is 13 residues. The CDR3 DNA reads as TGTGCCAGCGCGGACACCCGAAGGTACGAGCTGTACGTC. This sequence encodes CASADTRRYELYV.

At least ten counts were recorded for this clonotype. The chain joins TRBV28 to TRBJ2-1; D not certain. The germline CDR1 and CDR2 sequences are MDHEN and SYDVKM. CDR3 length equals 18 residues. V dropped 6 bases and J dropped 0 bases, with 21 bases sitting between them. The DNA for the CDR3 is TGTGCCAGCAGCCAAAACCAATATCGAATGAGCTCCTACAATGAGCAGTTCTTC. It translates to CASSQNQYRMSSYNEQFF.

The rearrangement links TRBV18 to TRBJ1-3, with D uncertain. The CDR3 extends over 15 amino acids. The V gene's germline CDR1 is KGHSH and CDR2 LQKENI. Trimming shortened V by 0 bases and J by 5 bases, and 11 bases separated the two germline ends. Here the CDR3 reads CASSPPGETRNTIYF. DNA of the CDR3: TGTGCCAGCTCACCACCCGGAGAAACTAGAAACACCATATATTTT.

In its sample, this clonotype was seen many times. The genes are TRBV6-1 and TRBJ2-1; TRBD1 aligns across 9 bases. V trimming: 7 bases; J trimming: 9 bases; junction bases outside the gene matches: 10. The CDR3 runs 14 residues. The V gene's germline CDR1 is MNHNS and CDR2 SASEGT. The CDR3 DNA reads TGTGCCAGCACCATGAGGACAGGGGTGGGTGAGCAGTTCTTC. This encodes CASTMRTGVGEQFF.

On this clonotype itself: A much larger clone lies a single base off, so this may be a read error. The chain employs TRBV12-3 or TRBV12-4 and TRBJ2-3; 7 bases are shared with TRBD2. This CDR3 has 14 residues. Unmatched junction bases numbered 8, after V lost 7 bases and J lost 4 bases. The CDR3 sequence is CASISRGDADTQYF. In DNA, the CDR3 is TGTGCCAGCATATCCCGGGGGGACGCAGATACGCAGTATTTT.